These 20 T cell receptor beta chains share one sample of origin, sequenced in a study of blood T cell repertoires in COVID-19. Using immunoSEQ multiplex PCR, the repertoire was profiled, and TCRdb retains in-frame clones only, with some absent. Of 150,000 to 200,000 clones in the sample, 80% to 95% were seen once. Specimen: peripheral blood. Receptors were obtained from a woman aged 55-75 years with COVID-19, enrolled during active disease.

CDR3 DNA sequence: TGTGCCAGCTCACCATTAGCGGGCAATGACCAGACCCAGTACTTC. It is translated as CASSPLAGNDQTQYF. The chain combines TRBV18 with TRBJ2-5; 7 bases agree with TRBD2. The CDR3 loop spans 15 amino acids. Trimming removed 2 bases from V and 6 bases from J; junction bases left unmatched: 9. Germline V gene lookup returns CDR1 KGHSH and CDR2 LQKENI.

The V call is TRBV10-3, the J call TRBJ2-7, with 8 bases fitting TRBD2. V gave up 2 bases and J gave up 2 bases; unmatched junction bases: 5. The CDR3 spans 15 residues. Germline CDR1 and CDR2: ENHRY and SYGVKD. CDR3: CAISEGRGVPYEQYF. DNA of the CDR3: TGTGCCATCAGTGAGGGGCGGGGGGTCCCCTACGAGCAGTACTTC.

This clone has a handful of counts. The chain employs TRBV5-1 and TRBJ2-7; D ambiguous. V dropped 0 bases and J dropped 0 bases, with 4 bases sitting between them. CDR1 is SGHRS and CDR2 is YFSETQ in the germline V gene. The CDR3 is 13 residues long. CDR3 in amino acids: CASSLDTSYEQYF. The CDR3 DNA is TGCGCCAGCAGCTTGGACACCTCCTACGAGCAGTACTTC.

This rearrangement joins TRBV7-2 to TRBJ2-7; 8 nucleotides match TRBD2. Germline CDR1 is SGHTA and CDR2 is FQGNSA. This CDR3 is 14 amino acids long. Losses at the gene ends were 5 bases for V and 2 bases for J; bases not matched to a gene: 5. CDR3 DNA sequence: TGTGCCAGCAGCCCGGGGGGGCGCACCTACGAGCAGTACTTC. This sequence encodes CASSPGGRTYEQYF.

The chain combines TRBV4-1 with TRBJ1-6; possibly TRBD1 for D (5 bases). Trimming removed 0 bases at V and 7 bases at J, with 13 bases between. The CDR3 totals 16 residues. From germline, CDR1 is MGHRA and CDR2 YSYEKL. The CDR3, as DNA: TGCGCCAGCAGCCAAGATTGGGGCAACTTAAATTCACCCCTCCACTTT. Its protein product is CASSQDWGNLNSPLHF.

V is TRBV5-4 and J is TRBJ1-2, with TRBD1 as a possible D gene (6 bases). V was shortened by 4 bases and J by 5 bases, with 21 bases between the two germline ends. The CDR3 has 16 residues. CDR1 and CDR2 from the germline V gene are SGHNT and YYREEE (reference sequence). This CDR3 is CASSPTAVGAHYGYTF. CDR3 bases: TGTGCCAGCAGCCCAACCGCGGTGGGGGCGCATTATGGCTACACCTTC.

The chain links TRBV28 to TRBJ1-1; D not certain. Trimming removed 2 bases at V and 2 bases at J, with 9 bases between. Looked up from germline, CDR1 is MDHEN and CDR2 is SYDVKM. The CDR3 is 14 amino acids. The CDR3 here is CASSLESFNTEAFF. Written as DNA, the CDR3 is TGTGCCAGCAGTTTAGAGTCGTTCAACACTGAAGCTTTCTTT.

V is TRBV7-2 and J is TRBJ1-1; 12 bases map to TRBD1. The CDR3 consists of 16 residues. Germline values: CDR1 SGHTA, CDR2 FQGNSA. With 6 bases clipped from V and 6 bases from J, the junction kept 11 bases outside the gene matches. In DNA, the CDR3 is TGTGCCAGCAGGAGGGACAGGGGGCTGGGAGAAGCTGAAGCTTTCTTT. This gives the protein CASRRDRGLGEAEAFF.

This sequence joins TRBV19 and TRBJ1-2; D unclear. The V and J ends lost 5 bases and 4 bases respectively, with 11 bases between them. CDR3 size: 13 residues. Germline V gives CDR1 LNHDA, CDR2 SQIVND (reference sequence). The CDR3 DNA reads TGTGCCAGTAGTCCCGTTCAACTCTATGGCTACACCTTC. Protein sequence: CASSPVQLYGYTF. Based on the CDR3 plus reference TRBV19 and TRBJ1-2, the full variable domain is DGGITQSPKYLFRKEGQNVTLSCEQNLNHDAMYWYRQDPGQGLRLIYYSQIVNDFQKGDIAEGYSVSREKKESFPLTVTSAQKNPTAFYLCASSPVQLYGYTFGSGTRLTVV.

This chain links TRBV6-6 with TRBJ1-6, with no clear D. The CDR3 loop spans 13 amino acids. V shed 0 bases and J shed 15 bases, with 12 bases lying between them. CDR1 is MNHNY, CDR2 SVGAGI, per germline (reference sequence). The CDR3 region is CASSYSGGNVLHF. The CDR3 DNA sequence: TGTGCCAGCAGTTACTCGGGCGGGAATGTCCTCCACTTT.

The chain employs TRBV2 and TRBJ2-1, with 8 bases lining up with TRBD2. Germline V gene sequence: CDR1 SNHLY, CDR2 FYNNEI. There are 15 residues in the CDR3. Trimming cost V 3 bases and J 4 bases; bases outside gene matches: 5. CDR3 loop: CASSEVAGPYNEQFF. The CDR3 DNA reads as TGTGCCAGCAGTGAGGTAGCGGGGCCATACAATGAGCAGTTCTTC.

V gene TRBV18 combines with J gene TRBJ1-2, with D possibly TRBD1 on 6 matching bases. CDR1 is KGHSH, CDR2 LQKENI, per germline. Trimming pared 3 bases from V and 6 bases from J, leaving 20 bases between. The CDR3 sequence is 16 residues long. CDR3 protein: CASSPSNTGIENGYTF. The CDR3 coding sequence is TGTGCCAGCTCACCTAGCAACACAGGGATAGAAAATGGCTACACCTTC.

The CDR3 reads CASSIRGDREQYF. The CDR3 DNA follows: TGTGCCAGTAGTATAAGGGGGGACAGGGAGCAGTACTTC. The chain combines TRBV19 with TRBJ2-7; TRBD1 matches at 8 bases. Germline CDR1 LNHDA, CDR2 SQIVND (reference sequence). Trimming took 2 bases from V and 7 from J; bases not matched to a gene: 4. The CDR3 is 13 residues long.

CDR3 sequence reads: CASSETIRNSPLHF. CDR3 coding DNA: TGTGCCAGCAGTGAAACTATCCGAAATTCACCCCTCCACTTT. This chain joins TRBV6-1 and TRBJ1-6; D is unresolved. Trimming removed 2 bases from V and 7 bases from J, with 9 bases in between. This CDR3 contains 14 residues. The germline CDR1 and CDR2 sequences are MNHNS and SASEGT.

CDR3 amino acids: CASSPSGQNTEAFF. CDR3 sequence (DNA): TGTGCCAGCAGCCCGAGCGGGCAGAACACTGAAGCTTTCTTT. V is TRBV7-2 and J is TRBJ1-1; D is undetermined. This CDR3 spans 14 amino acids. The germline V and J ends were trimmed by 5 bases and 1 base, with 11 bases remaining between them. CDR1 and CDR2 (germline): SGHTA, FQGNSA.

The J gene is TRBJ1-1, the V gene TRBV7-2; 9 nucleotides line up with TRBD1. V shed 5 bases and J 4 bases; nucleotides not matched to a gene: 5. CDR1 SGHTA and CDR2 FQGNSA come from the germline V gene. The CDR3 totals 14 residues. The CDR3 is CASSPNRGPTEAFF. The CDR3 region has the DNA TGTGCCAGCAGCCCCAACAGGGGGCCCACTGAAGCTTTCTTT.

J is TRBJ1-5 and V is TRBV4-2; D is unclear. Trimming took off 0 bases at V and 7 bases at J, with 10 bases between the two ends. The CDR3 spans 14 residues. Germline-derived CDR1 and CDR2 are LGHNA and YNFKEQ. Here the CDR3 reads CASSQENRGQPQHF. In DNA, the CDR3 is TGTGCCAGCAGCCAAGAAAACCGAGGGCAGCCCCAGCATTTT.

CDR3 in DNA: TGCGCCAGCAGCCAAGGCCCGACAGAAGCTAACTATGGCTACACCTTC. Protein product: CASSQGPTEANYGYTF. V gene TRBV4-1 combines with J gene TRBJ1-2, with D tentatively TRBD1 (5 bases). Germline CDR1 reads MGHRA; CDR2 reads YSYEKL. The V and J ends lost 1 base and 0 bases respectively, with 12 bases between them. The CDR3 is 16 amino acids.

The gene calls are TRBV5-4 and TRBJ2-1; 7 nucleotides align to TRBD2. This CDR3 comprises 16 residues. Germline V gene lookup returns CDR1 SGHNT and CDR2 YYREEE (reference sequence). With 0 bases clipped from V and 3 bases from J, the junction kept 6 bases outside the gene matches. In nucleotides, the CDR3 is TGTGCCAGCAGCTTGGATTCTAGCGGACGCTACAATGAGCAGTTCTTC. The encoded protein is CASSLDSSGRYNEQFF.

The chain joins TRBV3-1 (or the pseudogene TRBV3-2) to TRBJ1-2; weak D call: TRBD1 (5 bases). The germline CDR1 and CDR2 sequences are LGHDT and YNNKEL (reference sequence). The CDR3 has 13 residues. The V end was cut by 8 bases, the J end by 2 bases, with 12 bases between. In DNA form, the CDR3 reads TGTGCCAGCCGGCGGGGCCCCAACTATGGCTACACCTTC. As protein: CASRRGPNYGYTF.